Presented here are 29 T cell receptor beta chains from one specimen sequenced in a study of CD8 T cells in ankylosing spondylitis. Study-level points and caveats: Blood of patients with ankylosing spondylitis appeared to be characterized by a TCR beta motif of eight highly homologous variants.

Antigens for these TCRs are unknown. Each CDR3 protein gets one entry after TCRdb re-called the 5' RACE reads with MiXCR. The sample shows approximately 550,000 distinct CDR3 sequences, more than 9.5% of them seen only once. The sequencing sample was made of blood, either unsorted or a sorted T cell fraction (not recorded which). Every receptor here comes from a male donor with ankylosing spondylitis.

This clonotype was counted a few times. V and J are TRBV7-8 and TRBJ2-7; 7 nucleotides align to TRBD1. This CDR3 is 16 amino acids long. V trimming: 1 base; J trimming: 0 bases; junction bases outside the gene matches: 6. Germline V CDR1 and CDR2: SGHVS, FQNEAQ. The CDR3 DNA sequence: TGTGCCAGCAGCTTAGAGAAGGACAGGCCCTCCTACGAGCAGTACTTC. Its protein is CASSLEKDRPSYEQYF.

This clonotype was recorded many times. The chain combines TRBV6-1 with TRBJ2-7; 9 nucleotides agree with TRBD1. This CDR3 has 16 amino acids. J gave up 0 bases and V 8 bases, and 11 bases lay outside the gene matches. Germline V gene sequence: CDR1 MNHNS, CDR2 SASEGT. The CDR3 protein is CASGGLPGQGSYEQYV. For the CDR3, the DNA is TGTGCCAGCGGCGGGTTACCGGGACAGGGCTCCTACGAGCAGTACGTC.

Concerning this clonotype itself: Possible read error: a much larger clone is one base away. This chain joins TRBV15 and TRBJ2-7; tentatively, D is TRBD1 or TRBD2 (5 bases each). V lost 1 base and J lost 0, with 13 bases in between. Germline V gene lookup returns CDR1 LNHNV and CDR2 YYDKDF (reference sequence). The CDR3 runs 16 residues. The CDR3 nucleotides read TGTGCCACCAGCAGAGTTGACGGGGACCCCTCCTACGAGCAGTACTTC. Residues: CATSRVDGDPSYEQYF. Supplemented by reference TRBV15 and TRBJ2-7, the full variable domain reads DAMVIQNPRYQVTQFGKPVTLSCSQTLNHNVMYWYQQKSSQAPKLLFHYYDKDFNNEADTPDNFQSRRPNTSFCFLDIRSPGLGDTAMYLCATSRVDGDPSYEQYFGPGTRLTVT.

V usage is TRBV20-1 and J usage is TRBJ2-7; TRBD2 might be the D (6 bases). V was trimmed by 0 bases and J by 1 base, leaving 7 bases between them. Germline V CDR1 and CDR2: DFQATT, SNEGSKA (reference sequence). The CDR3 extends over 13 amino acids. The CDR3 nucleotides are TGCAGTGCTAGAGATCGGGAGTCCTACGAGCAGTACGTC. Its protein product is CSARDRESYEQYV.

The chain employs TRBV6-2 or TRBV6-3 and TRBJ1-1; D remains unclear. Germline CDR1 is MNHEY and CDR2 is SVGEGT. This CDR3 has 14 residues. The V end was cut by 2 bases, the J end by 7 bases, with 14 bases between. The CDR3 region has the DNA TGTGCCAGCAGTTACCTATTTGGCAGGCATGAAGCTTTCTTT. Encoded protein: CASSYLFGRHEAFF.

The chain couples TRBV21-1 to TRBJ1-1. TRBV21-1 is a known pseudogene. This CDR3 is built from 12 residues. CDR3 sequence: CASSKYSAEAFF. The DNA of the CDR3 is TGTGCCAGCAGCAAATATTCGGCTGAAGCTTTCTTT.

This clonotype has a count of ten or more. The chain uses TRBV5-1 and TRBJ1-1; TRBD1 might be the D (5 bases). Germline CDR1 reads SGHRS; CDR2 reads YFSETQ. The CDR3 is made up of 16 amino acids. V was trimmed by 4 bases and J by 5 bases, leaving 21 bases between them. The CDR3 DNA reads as TGCGCCAGCAGCCCGGGGGACCGCGACTCGAGAACTGAAGCTTTCTTT. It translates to CASSPGDRDSRTEAFF.

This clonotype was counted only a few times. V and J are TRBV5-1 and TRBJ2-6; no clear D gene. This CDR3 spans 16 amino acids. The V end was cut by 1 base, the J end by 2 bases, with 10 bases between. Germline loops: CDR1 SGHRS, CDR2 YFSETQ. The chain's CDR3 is CASSLNGLAGANVLTF. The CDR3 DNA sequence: TGCGCCAGCAGCTTGAACGGTCTTGCTGGGGCCAACGTCCTGACTTTC.

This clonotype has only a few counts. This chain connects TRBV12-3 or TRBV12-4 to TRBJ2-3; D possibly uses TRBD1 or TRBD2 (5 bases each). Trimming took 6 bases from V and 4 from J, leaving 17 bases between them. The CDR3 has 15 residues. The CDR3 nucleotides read TGTGCCAGCAGACCAGTAATCCAGGGACCAGATACGCAGTATTTT. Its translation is CASRPVIQGPDTQYF.

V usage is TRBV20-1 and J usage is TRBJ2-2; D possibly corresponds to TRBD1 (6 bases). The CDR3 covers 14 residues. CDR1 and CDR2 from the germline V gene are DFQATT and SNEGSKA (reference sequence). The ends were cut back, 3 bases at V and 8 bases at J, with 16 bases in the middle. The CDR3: CSASKAGVMGELFF. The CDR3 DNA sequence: TGCAGTGCTAGCAAGGCAGGGGTTATGGGGGAGCTGTTTTTT.

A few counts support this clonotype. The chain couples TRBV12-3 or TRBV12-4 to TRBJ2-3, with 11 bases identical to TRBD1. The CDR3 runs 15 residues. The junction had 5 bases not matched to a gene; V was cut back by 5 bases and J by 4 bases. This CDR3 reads CASSPGQGVADTQYF. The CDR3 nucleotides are TGTGCCAGCAGTCCGGGACAGGGGGTAGCAGATACGCAGTATTTT.

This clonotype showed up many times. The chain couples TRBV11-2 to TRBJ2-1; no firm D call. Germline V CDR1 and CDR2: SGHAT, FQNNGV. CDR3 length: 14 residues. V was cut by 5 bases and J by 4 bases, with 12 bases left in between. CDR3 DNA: TGTGCCAGCAGCCAGACCCTGAGGTACAATGAGCAGTTCTTC. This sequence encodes CASSQTLRYNEQFF.

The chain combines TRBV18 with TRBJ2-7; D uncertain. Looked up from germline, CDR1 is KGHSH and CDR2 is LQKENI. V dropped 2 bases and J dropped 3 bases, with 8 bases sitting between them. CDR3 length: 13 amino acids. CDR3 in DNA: TGTGCCAGCTCACCAACGACGGACTACGAGCAGTACTTC. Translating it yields CASSPTTDYEQYF. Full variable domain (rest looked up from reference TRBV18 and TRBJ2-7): NAGVMQNPRHLVRRRGQEARLRCSPMKGHSHVYWYRQLPEEGLKFMVYLQKENIIDESGMPKERFSAEFPKEGPSILRIQQVVRGDSAAYFCASSPTTDYEQYFGPGTRLTVT.

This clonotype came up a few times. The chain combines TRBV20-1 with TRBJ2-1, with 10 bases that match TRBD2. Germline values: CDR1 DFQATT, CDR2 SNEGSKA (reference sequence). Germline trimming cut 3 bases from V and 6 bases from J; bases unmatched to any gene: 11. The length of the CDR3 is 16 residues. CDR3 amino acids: CSARSAGGPRCNEQFF. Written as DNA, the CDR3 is TGCAGTGCTAGGTCAGCGGGAGGGCCTAGGTGCAATGAGCAGTTCTTC.

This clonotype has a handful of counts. This CDR3 reads CATSPYGSGELFF. CDR3 bases: TGTGCCACTAGTCCTTATGGATCCGGGGAGCTGTTTTTT. The chain carries TRBV10-3 and TRBJ2-2; D unclear. The CDR3 has 13 residues. Per the germline V gene, CDR1 is ENHRY and CDR2 is SYGVKD. V was trimmed by 10 bases and J by 6 bases, leaving 15 bases between them.

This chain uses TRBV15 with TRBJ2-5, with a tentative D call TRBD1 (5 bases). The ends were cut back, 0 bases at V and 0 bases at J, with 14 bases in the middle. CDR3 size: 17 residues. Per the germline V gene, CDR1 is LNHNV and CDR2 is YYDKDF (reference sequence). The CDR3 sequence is CATSREGALMYQETQYF. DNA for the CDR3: TGTGCCACCAGCAGAGAAGGGGCCCTAATGTACCAAGAGACCCAGTACTTC.

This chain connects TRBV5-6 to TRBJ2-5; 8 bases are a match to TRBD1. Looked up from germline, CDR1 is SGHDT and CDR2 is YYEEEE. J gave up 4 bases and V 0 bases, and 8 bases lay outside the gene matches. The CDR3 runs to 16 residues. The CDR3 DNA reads TGTGCCAGCAGCTTGGTGGCCTCCAGGGGGCGAGAGACCCAGTACTTC. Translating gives CASSLVASRGRETQYF. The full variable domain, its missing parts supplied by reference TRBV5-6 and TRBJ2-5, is DAGVTQSPTHLIKTRGQQVTLRCSPKSGHDTVSWYQQALGQGPQFIFQYYEEEERQRGNFPDRFSGHQFPNYSSELNVNALLLGDSALYLCASSLVASRGRETQYFGPGTRLLVL.

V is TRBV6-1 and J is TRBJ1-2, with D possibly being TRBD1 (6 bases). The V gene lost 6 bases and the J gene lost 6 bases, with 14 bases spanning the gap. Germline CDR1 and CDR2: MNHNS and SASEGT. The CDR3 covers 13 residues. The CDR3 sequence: CASSRTGLDGYTF. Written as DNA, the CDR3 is TGTGCCAGCAGCCGAACAGGGTTAGATGGCTACACCTTC.

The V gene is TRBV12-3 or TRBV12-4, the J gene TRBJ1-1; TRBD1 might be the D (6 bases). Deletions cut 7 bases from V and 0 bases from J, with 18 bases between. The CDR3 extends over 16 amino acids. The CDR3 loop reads CASTLMTGPVNTEAFF. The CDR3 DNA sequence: TGTGCCAGCACCCTAATGACAGGTCCCGTGAACACTGAAGCTTTCTTT.

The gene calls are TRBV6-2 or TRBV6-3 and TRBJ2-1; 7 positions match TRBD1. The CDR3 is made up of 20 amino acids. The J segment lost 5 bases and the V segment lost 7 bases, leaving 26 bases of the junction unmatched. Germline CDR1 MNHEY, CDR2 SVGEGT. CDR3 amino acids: CASTKTQNRGTSMRNNEQFF. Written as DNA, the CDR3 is TGTGCCAGCACCAAAACGCAGAACAGGGGAACCTCGATGAGGAACAATGAGCAGTTCTTC.

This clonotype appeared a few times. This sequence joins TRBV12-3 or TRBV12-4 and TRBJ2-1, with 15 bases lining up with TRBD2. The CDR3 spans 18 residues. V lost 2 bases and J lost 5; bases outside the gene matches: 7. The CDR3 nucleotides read TGTGCCAGCAGTTTAAGGACTAGCGGGAGGGCCGAGGACAATGAGCAGTTCTTC. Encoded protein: CASSLRTSGRAEDNEQFF.

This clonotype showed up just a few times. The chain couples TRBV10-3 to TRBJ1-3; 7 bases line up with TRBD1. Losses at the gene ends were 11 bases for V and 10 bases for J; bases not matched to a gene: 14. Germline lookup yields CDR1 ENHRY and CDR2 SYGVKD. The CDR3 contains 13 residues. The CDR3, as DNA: TGTGCCGCCGTGGGGACAGTCGTGACTACCATATATTTT. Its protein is CAAVGTVVTTIYF.

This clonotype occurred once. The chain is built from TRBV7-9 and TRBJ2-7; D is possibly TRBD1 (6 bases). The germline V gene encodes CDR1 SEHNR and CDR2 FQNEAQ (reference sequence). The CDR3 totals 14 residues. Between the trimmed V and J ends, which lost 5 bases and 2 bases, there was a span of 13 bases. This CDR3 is CASSPGTIAYEQYF. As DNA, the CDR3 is TGTGCCAGCAGCCCGGGGACAATCGCCTACGAGCAGTACTTC.

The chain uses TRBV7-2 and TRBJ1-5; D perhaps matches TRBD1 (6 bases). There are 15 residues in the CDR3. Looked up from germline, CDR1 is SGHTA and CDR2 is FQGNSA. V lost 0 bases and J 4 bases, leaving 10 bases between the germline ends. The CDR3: CASSLAWDNNQPQHF. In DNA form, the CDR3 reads TGTGCCAGCAGCTTAGCGTGGGACAATAATCAGCCCCAGCATTTT.

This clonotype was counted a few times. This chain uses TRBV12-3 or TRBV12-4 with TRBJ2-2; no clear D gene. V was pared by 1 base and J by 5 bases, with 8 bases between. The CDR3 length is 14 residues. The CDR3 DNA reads TGTGCCAGCAGTTTAGAAGCTGGGACCGGGGAGCTGTTTTTT. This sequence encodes CASSLEAGTGELFF.

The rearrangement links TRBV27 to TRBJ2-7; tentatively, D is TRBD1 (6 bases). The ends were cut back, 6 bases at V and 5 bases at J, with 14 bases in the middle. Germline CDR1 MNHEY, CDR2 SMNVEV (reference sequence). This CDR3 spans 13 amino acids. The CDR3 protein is CASSPDRSNEQYF. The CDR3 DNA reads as TGTGCCAGCAGCCCTGACAGGTCGAACGAGCAGTACTTC.

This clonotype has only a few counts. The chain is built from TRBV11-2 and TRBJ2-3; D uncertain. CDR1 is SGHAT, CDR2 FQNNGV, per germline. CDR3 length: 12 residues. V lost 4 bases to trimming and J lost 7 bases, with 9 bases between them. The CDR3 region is CASSSGSNTQYF. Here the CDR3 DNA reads TGTGCCAGCAGCTCCGGATCAAATACGCAGTATTTT.

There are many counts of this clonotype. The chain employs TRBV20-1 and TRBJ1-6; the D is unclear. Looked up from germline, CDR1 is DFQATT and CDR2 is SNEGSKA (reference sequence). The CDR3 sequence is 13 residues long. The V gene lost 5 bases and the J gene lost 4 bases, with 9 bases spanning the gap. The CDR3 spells CSAQASYNSPLHF. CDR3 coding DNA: TGCAGTGCTCAGGCCTCATATAATTCACCCCTCCACTTT.

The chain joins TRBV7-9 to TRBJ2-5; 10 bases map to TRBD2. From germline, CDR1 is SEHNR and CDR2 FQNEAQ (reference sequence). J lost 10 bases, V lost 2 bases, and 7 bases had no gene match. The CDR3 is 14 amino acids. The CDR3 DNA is TGTGCCAGCAGCTTAATGCTAGCGGGAGAGGACCAGTACTTC. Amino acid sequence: CASSLMLAGEDQYF.